This T cell receptor beta chain was documented in a study of T-cell memory formation after mild COVID-19. This clonotype came up a few times. Its specificity is not known. Points from the study as a whole: Contracting CD4+ clones were located mainly in CM and EM, and CD8+ clones in EMRA. The study detected some responding clones in pre-infection memory, suggesting cross-reactive memory joined.

V was cut by 4 bases and J by 1 base, with 11 bases left in between. Germline CDR1 SGHTA, CDR2 FQGNSA. CDR3 length equals 14 residues. 5'RACE primed at constant segments yielded TCR alpha and TCR beta cDNA libraries bearing sample barcodes and UMIs. TCRdb ran MiXCR on the 5' RACE reads and lists one entry per CDR3 protein. In the table there are some 410,000 distinct CDR3 sequences, roughly a quarter of which are singletons. The chain couples TRBV7-2 to TRBJ2-7; D possibly corresponds to TRBD1 (6 bases). The receptor was derived from an adult woman who had mild COVID-19 (a few samples of this study predate the infection). Cell type and time point are not known. Specimen: PBMCs or a T cell subset sorted from them (not recorded which). In DNA form, the CDR3 reads TGTGCCAGCAGCTCAGGACAGCAGTCCTACGAGCAGTACTTC. Translated: CASSSGQQSYEQYF.